This is a list of T cell receptor beta chains from one sample in a study of T cells expressing NK-cell markers. With the 5' RACE reads reprocessed, TCRdb shows one record per CDR3 protein and no DNA. This sample contains about 260,000 distinct CDR3 sequences. The sequencing sample was made of blood T cells: a sorted CD56 or NKG2C T cell subset, CD4+ or CD8+ T cells, or bulk PBMC T cells (not recorded which). Every receptor here comes from a woman between 18 and 70 years old in good health. Each CDR3 is given with its conserved first and last residue. Each record gives: CDR3 length, J gene, V gene, CDR3 protein.

15,TRBJ1-2,TRBV6-1,CASSDISRTHYGYTF
15,TRBJ2-7,TRBV6-2/TRBV6-3,CASSSGQGLSYEQYF
15,TRBJ1-4,TRBV5-1,CASRRTQDTNEKLFF
17,TRBJ2-6,TRBV12-3/TRBV12-4,CASSLRTGSPGANVLTF
15,TRBJ2-7,TRBV12-3/TRBV12-4,CASSLVGWTIYEQYF
12,TRBJ2-1,TRBV20-1,CSARDENGRGFF
15,TRBJ1-2,TRBV3-1,CASSLGDRQSYGYTF
14,TRBJ1-2,TRBV30,CAWSVPGSNYGYTF
13,TRBJ2-4,TRBV11-2,CASSPRGYSIQYF
15,TRBJ2-5,TRBV5-4,CASSLGGQLQETQYF
15,TRBJ2-1,TRBV11-2,CASSLDRRLAVEQFF
17,TRBJ1-1,TRBV9,CASSAGRDRGRSTEAFF
15,TRBJ2-5,TRBV3-1,CASSTQGTPQETQYF
12,TRBJ1-2,TRBV7-2,CASSLPGLSYTF
14,TRBJ1-4,TRBV19,CATNRAAWDEKLFF
16,TRBJ2-1,TRBV25-1,CASSVYVGTSSNEQFF
12,TRBJ2-7,TRBV6-2/TRBV6-3,CASSYPQEEQYF
15,TRBJ2-1,TRBV5-6,CASSLGQLFYNEQFF
14,TRBJ1-4,TRBV12-3/TRBV12-4,CASRPTGDSEKLFF
14,TRBJ2-6,TRBV25-1,CASSASSGANVLTF
18,TRBJ2-1,TRBV20-1,CSALGLAGLKGGYNEQFF
13,TRBJ2-2,TRBV7-3,CASAATNTGELFF
12,TRBJ2-1,TRBV28,CASSQHGSEQFF
14,TRBJ2-2,TRBV7-9,CASRMGLNTGELFF
13,TRBJ1-2,TRBV12-3/TRBV12-4,CASSLTGGGGYTF
13,TRBJ2-1,TRBV18,CASAGQGGYEQFF
16,TRBJ2-1,TRBV6-5,CASSRPTSGGLNEQFF
14,TRBJ1-2,TRBV3-1,CASSQGARRSGYTF
16,TRBJ2-1,TRBV4-1,CASSPPFFGSYNEQFF
12,TRBJ2-1,TRBV29-1,CSVVTSALEQFF
14,TRBJ1-2,TRBV20-1,CSARGWQGKLGYTF
14,TRBJ2-5,TRBV29-1,CSVVGQGGLRTQYF
15,TRBJ2-2,TRBV24-1,CATSPGTANTGELFF
16,TRBJ2-5,TRBV12-3/TRBV12-4,CASNQNSAGGQETQYF
16,TRBJ1-1,TRBV5-1,CASSLTTGVSNAEAFF
14,TRBJ2-3,TRBV12-3/TRBV12-4,CASRYVGPEDTQYF